Below, 3 T cell receptor beta chains from the same sample are listed, as sequenced in a study of T cell repertoires in cytomegalovirus infection. TCRdb analysed the reads with MiXCR anew, one entry per CDR3 protein. The sample has fewer than 900,000 distinct CDR3 sequences, approximately 32% seen once. These receptors have no identified antigens. The sample in question was cultured CD8+ T cells from PBMCs, obtained from culture after CMV antigen stimulation. These receptors were taken from a human donor in good health (CMV status not recorded). Some clones in this sample may be carry-over from other donors' samples.

The chain recombines TRBV7-9 with TRBJ2-1; tentatively, D is TRBD2 (6 bases). From germline, CDR1 is SEHNR and CDR2 FQNEAQ (reference sequence). Trimming took 0 bases from V and 10 from J, leaving 10 bases between them. CDR3 size: 13 residues. CDR3 sequence reads: CASSLAREDEQFF. CDR3 DNA sequence: TGTGCCAGCAGCTTAGCTAGGGAGGACGAGCAGTTCTTC.

This clonotype was seen ten or more times. The gene calls are TRBV7-2 and TRBJ1-1; possibly TRBD1 for D (5 bases). In germline, CDR1 is SGHTA, CDR2 FQGNSA. The V gene lost 3 bases and the J gene lost 3 bases, with 11 bases spanning the gap. There are 14 residues in the CDR3. The CDR3 loop is CASSFVGEHTEAFF. The CDR3 DNA sequence: TGTGCCAGCAGCTTCGTGGGGGAGCACACTGAAGCTTTCTTT.

The J gene is TRBJ1-1, the V gene TRBV6-6; D perhaps matches TRBD1 (6 bases). Germline assignment: CDR1 MNHNY and CDR2 SVGAGI (reference sequence). This CDR3 spans 11 amino acids. V was trimmed by 5 bases and J by 11 bases, leaving 12 bases between them. CDR3 amino acids: CASSQTGGAFF. CDR3 nucleotide sequence: TGTGCCAGCAGTCAGACAGGAGGGGCTTTCTTT.